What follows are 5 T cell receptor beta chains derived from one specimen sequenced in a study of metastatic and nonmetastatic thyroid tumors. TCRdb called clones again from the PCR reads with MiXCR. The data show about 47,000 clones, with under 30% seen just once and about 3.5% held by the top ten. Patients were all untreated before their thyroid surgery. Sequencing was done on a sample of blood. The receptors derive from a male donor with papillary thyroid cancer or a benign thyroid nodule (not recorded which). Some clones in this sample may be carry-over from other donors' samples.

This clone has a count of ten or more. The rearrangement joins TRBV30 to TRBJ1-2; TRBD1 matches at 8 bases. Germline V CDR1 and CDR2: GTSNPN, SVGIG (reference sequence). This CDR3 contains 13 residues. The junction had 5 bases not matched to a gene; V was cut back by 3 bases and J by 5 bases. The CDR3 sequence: CAWSGQGAYGYTF. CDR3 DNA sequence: TGTGCCTGGAGCGGGCAGGGGGCGTATGGCTACACCTTC.

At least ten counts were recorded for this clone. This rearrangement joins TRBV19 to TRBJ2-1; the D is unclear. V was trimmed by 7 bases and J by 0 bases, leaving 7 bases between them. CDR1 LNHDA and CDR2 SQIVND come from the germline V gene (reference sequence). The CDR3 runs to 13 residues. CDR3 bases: TGTGCCAGTACCTCACGCTCCTACAATGAGCAGTTCTTC. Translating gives CASTSRSYNEQFF. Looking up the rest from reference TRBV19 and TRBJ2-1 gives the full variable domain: DGGITQSPKYLFRKEGQNVTLSCEQNLNHDAMYWYRQDPGQGLRLIYYSQIVNDFQKGDIAEGYSVSREKKESFPLTVTSAQKNPTAFYLCASTSRSYNEQFFGPGTRLTVL.

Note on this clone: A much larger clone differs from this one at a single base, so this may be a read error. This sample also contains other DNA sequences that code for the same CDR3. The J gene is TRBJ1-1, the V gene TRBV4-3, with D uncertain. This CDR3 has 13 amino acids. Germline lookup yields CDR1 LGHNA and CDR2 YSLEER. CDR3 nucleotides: TGCGCCAGCAGCCAAGATTTGGTAACTGAGGCTTTCTTT. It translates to CASSQDLVTEAFF.

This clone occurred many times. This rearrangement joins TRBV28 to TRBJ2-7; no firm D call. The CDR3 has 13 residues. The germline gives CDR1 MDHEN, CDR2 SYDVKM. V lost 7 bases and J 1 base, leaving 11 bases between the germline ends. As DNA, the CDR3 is TGTGCCAGCACCTTAATCGGGTCCTACGAGCAGTACTTC. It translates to CASTLIGSYEQYF.

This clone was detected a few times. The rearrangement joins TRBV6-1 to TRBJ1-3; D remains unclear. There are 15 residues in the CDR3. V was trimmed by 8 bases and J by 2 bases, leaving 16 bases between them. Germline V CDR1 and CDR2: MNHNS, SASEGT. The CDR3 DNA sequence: TGTGCCAGCTTTTGGACGGTAGGAACTGGAAACACCATATATTTT. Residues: CASFWTVGTGNTIYF.